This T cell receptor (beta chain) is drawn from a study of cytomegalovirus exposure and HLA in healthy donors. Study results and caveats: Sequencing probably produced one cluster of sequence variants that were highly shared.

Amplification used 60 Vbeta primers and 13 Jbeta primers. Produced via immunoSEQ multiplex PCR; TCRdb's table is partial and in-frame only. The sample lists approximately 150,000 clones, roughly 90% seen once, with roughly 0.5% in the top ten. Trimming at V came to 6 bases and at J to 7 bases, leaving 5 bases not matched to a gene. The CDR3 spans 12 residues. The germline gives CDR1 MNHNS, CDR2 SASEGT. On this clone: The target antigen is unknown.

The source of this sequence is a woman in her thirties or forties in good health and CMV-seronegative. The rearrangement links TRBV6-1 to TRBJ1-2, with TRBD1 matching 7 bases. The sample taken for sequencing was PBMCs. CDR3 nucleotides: TGTGCCAGCAGCGACAGGGCTGGTGGCTACACCTTC. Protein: CASSDRAGGYTF.